The source of this TCR beta chain is a study of shared clonotypes between healthy human individuals. CDR3 size: 16 residues. The germline V and J ends were trimmed by 4 bases and 0 bases, with 14 bases remaining between them. In germline, CDR1 is KGHSH, CDR2 LQKENI. PCR replicates from unsorted PBMC used roughly 300 ng DNA, and this amount was around 28,000 T cell genomes. Original handling: There were no quality scores in the junction-only immunoSEQ sequences, so filtering differed. The protocol was immunoSEQ multiplex PCR, while the TCRdb copy is restricted to in-frame clones and leaves out a portion. From that table come the V and J calls and clone size; the DNA was used to work out D and trimming. Found here are about 490,000 clones, over 70% of them singletons; the top ten hold 12%.

The V gene is TRBV18, the J gene TRBJ2-3, with D tentatively TRBD1 (5 bases). The TCR originated in a woman aged 35 to 49 in good health. Some clones in this sample may be carry-over from other donors' samples. Sequencing was done on a sample of PBMCs. CDR3 DNA: TGTGCCAGCTCACTCGACAGAGCTCCTAGCACAGATACGCAGTATTTT. Amino acid sequence: CASSLDRAPSTDTQYF.